This T cell receptor beta chain originates from a study of blood T cell repertoires in COVID-19. In the study overall: Acute and convalescent COVID-19 samples came from the United States, Italy and Spain. T cells, B-cell-depleted T cells, or PBMCs provided the cDNA or gDNA that served as material.

Germline lookup yields CDR1 SGDLS and CDR2 YYNGEE. There are 16 residues in the CDR3. The V segment lost 1 base and the J segment 0 bases; nucleotides outside the gene matches: 2. Sequencing used immunoSEQ multiplex PCR; TCRdb keeps in-frame clones, though not all of them. The data contain 35,000 to 50,000 clones, 85% to 90% of them seen just once; the ten biggest clones take up approximately 3%. The rearrangement links TRBV9 to TRBJ2-2; 8 bases line up with TRBD1. Material: peripheral blood. This receptor was taken from a man in his fifties or sixties with active COVID-19. Here the CDR3 DNA reads TGTGCCAGCAGCGTACAGGGGGCAACGAACACCGGGGAGCTGTTTTTT. This codes for CASSVQGATNTGELFF.